Here is one TCR beta chain with its context. Unrecorded immune exposure was likely among donors, who were nominally healthy when sampled. The PCR ran on 60 Vbeta and 13 Jbeta primers. Sequencing was performed with immunoSEQ multiplex PCR; in TCRdb, only in-frame clones are kept and a portion is missing. The sample holds fewer than 250,000 clones, roughly 80% seen once. The sample comes from a study of cytomegalovirus exposure and HLA in healthy donors. This CDR3 has 13 amino acids. V lost 0 bases and J lost 3, with 6 bases in between. Germline V gene lookup returns CDR1 SGHNT and CDR2 YYREEE (reference sequence).

V is TRBV5-4 and J is TRBJ2-5; D gene unclear. The sample was PBMCs. The receptor's source is a young man in good health and CMV-seronegative. CDR3 nucleotides: TGTGCCAGCAGCTTGGGCGGAGAAGAGACCCAGTACTTC. Its translation: CASSLGGEETQYF.